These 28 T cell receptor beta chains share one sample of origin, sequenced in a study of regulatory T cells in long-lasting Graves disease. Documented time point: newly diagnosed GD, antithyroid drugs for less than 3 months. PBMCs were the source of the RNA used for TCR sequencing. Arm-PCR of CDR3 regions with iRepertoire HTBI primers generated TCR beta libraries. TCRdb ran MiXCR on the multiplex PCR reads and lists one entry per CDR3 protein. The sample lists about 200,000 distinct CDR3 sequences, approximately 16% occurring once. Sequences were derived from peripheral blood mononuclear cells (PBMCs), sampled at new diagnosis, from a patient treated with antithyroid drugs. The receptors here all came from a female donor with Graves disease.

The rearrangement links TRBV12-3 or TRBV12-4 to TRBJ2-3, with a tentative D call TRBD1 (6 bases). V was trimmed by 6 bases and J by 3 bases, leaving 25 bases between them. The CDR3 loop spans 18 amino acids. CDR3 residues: CASRSELDPTQGTDTQYF. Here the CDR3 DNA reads TGTGCCAGCAGGTCCGAACTTGACCCAACCCAGGGGACAGATACGCAGTATTTT.

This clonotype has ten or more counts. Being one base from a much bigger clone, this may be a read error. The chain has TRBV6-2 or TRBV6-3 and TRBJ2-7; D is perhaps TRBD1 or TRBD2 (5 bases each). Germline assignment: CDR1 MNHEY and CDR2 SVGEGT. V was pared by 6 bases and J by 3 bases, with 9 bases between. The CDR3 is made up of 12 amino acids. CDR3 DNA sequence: TGTGCCAGCAGACGGGACGGCTACGAGCAGTACTTC. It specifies CASRRDGYEQYF.

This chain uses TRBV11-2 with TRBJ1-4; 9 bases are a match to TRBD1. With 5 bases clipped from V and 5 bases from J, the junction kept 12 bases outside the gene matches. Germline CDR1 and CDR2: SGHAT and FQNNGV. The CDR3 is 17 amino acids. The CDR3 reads CASSNRQGGVSNEKLFF. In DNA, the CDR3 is TGTGCCAGCAGCAACCGACAGGGGGGGGTTTCAAATGAAAAACTGTTTTTT.

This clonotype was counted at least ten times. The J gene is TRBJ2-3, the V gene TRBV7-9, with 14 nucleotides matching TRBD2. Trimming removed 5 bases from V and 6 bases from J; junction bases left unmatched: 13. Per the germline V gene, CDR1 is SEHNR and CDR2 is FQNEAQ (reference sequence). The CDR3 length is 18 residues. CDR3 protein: CASSPGTSGSGLLDTQYF. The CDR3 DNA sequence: TGTGCCAGCAGCCCGGGGACTAGCGGGAGCGGGCTTTTGGATACGCAGTATTTT.

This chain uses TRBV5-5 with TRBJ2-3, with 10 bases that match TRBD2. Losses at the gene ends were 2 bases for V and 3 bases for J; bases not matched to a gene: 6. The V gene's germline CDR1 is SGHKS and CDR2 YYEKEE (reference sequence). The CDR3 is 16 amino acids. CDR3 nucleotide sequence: TGTGCCAGCAGCTTAGTAGCGGGAGGAGGGACAGATACGCAGTATTTT. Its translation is CASSLVAGGGTDTQYF.

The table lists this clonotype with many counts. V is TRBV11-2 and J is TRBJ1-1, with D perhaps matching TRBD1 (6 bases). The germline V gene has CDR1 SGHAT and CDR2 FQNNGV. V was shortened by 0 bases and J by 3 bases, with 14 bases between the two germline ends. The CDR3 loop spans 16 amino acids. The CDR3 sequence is CASSLEGRGRDTEAFF. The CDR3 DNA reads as TGTGCCAGCAGCTTAGAGGGCAGGGGAAGGGACACTGAAGCTTTCTTT.

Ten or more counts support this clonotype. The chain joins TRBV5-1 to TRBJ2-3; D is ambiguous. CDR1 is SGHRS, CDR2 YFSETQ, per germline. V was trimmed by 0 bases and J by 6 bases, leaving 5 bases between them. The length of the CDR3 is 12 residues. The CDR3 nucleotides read TGCGCCAGCAGCTTGGCCGATGATACGCAGTATTTT. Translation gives CASSLADDTQYF.

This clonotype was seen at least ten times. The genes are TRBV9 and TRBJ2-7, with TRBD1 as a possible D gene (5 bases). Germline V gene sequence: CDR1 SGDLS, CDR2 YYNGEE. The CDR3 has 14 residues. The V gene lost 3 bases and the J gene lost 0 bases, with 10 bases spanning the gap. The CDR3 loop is CASSGGRSSYEQYF. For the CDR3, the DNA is TGTGCCAGCAGCGGGGGCAGGAGCTCCTACGAGCAGTACTTC.

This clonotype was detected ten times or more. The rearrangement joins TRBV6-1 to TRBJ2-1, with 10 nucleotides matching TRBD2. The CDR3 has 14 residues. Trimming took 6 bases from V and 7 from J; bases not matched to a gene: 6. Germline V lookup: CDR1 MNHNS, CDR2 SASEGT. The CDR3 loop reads CASREGLAWNEQFF. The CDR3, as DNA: TGTGCCAGCAGGGAGGGACTAGCGTGGAATGAGCAGTTCTTC.

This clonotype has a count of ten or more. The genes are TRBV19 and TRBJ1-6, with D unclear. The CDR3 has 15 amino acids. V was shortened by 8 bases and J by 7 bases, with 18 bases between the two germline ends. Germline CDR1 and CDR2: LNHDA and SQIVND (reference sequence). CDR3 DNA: TGTGCCAGTTCTTTGAACCTCAAAGGGAATTCACCCCTCCACTTT. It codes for CASSLNLKGNSPLHF.

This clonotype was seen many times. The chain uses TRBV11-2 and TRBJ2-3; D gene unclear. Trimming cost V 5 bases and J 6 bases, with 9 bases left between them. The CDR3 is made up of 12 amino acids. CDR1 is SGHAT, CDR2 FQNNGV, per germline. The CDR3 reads CASSPMVDTQYF. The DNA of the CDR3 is TGTGCCAGCAGCCCTATGGTCGATACGCAGTATTTT.

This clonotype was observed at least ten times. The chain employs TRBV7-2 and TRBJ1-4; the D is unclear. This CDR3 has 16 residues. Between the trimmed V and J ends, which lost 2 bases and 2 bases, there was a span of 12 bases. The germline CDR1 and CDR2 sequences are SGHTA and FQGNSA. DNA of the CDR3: TGTGCCAGCAGCTTAATTGCGGGTTTGACTAATGAAAAACTGTTTTTT. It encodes CASSLIAGLTNEKLFF.

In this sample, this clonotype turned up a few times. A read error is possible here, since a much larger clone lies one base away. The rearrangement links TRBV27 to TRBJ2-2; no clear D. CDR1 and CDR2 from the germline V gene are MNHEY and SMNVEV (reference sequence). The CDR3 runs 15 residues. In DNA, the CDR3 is TGTGCCAACAGTCTGGGTTGGCCAAACACCGGGGAGCTGTTTTTT. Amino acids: CANSLGWPNTGELFF.

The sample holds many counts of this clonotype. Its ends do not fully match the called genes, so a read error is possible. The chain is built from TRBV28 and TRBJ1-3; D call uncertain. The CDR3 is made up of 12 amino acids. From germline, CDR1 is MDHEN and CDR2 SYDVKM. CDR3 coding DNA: TGTGCCAGCAGTTCTCCCGGCAGGACCGATTCGTTT. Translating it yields CASSSPGRTDSF.

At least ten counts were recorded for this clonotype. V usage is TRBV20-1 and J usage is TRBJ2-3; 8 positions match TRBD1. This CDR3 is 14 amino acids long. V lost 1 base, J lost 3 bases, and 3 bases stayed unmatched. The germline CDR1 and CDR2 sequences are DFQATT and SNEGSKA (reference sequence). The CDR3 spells CSARARGRTDTQYF. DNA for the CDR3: TGCAGTGCTAGAGCCAGGGGGCGAACAGATACGCAGTATTTT.

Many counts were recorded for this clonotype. CDR3 residues: CSVDLSLAANNEQFF. CDR3 DNA sequence: TGCAGCGTTGATCTTTCTCTAGCGGCTAACAATGAGCAGTTCTTC. J is TRBJ2-1 and V is TRBV29-1, with 7 nucleotides matching TRBD2. CDR1 and CDR2 (germline): SQVTM, ANQGSEA. Trimming at V came to 3 bases and at J to 5 bases, leaving 10 bases not matched to a gene. This CDR3 is 15 amino acids long.

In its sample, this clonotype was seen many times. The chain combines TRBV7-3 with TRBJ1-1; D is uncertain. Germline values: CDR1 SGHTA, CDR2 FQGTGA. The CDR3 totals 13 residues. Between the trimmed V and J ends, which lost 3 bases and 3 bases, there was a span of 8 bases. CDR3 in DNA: TGTGCCAGCAGCTTGTCGTGGGACACTGAAGCTTTCTTT. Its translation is CASSLSWDTEAFF.

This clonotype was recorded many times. CDR3 amino acids: CASSPDRPMNTGELFF. Written as DNA, the CDR3 is TGTGCCAGCAGTCCGGACAGGCCCATGAACACCGGGGAGCTGTTTTTT. The chain carries TRBV12-3 or TRBV12-4 and TRBJ2-2; 7 bases line up with TRBD1. The CDR3 loop spans 16 amino acids. Trimming took 5 bases from V and 1 from J; bases not matched to a gene: 7.

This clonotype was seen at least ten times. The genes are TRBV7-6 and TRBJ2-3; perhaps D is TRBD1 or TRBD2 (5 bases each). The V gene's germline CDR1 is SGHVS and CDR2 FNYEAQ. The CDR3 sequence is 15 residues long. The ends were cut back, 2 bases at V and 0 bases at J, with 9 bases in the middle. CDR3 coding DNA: TGTGCCAGCAGCTTATACAGGACTAGCACAGATACGCAGTATTTT. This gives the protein CASSLYRTSTDTQYF.

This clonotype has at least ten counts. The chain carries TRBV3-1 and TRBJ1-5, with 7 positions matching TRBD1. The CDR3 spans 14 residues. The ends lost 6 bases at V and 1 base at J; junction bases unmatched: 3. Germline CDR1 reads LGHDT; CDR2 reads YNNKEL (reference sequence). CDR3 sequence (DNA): TGTGCCAGCAGTTCGACAGGGAGCAATCAGCCCCAGCATTTT. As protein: CASSSTGSNQPQHF.

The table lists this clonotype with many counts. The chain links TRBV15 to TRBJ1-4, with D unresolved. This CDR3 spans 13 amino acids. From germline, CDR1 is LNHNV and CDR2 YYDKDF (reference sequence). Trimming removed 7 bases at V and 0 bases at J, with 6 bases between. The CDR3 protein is CATTLATNEKLFF. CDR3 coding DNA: TGTGCCACCACTCTTGCAACTAATGAAAAACTGTTTTTT.

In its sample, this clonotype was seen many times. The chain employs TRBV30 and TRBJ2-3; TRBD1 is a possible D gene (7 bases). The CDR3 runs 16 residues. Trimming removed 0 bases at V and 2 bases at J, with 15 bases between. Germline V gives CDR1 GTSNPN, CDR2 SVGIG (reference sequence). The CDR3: CAWSVGRGEATDTQYF. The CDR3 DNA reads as TGTGCCTGGAGTGTCGGCAGGGGGGAAGCCACAGATACGCAGTATTTT.

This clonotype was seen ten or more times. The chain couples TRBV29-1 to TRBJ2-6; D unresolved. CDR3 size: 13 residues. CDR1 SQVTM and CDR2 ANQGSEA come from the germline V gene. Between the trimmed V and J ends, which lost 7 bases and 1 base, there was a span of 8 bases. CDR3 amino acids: CSALISGANVLTF. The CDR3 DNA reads TGCAGCGCTCTGATTTCTGGGGCCAACGTCCTGACTTTC.

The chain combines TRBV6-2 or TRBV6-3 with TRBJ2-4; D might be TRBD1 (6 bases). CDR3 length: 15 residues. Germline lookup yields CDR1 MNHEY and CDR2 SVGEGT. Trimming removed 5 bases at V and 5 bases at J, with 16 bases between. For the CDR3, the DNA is TGTGCCAGCAGTGGGTCAGGGGCAGTGGAAAACATTCAGTACTTC. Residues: CASSGSGAVENIQYF.

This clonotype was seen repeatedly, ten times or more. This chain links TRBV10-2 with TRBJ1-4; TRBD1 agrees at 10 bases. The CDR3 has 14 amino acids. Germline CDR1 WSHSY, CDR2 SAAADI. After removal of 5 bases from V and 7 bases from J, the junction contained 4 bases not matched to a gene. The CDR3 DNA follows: TGCGCCAGCAGTCGGGACAGGGGAGGTGAAAAACTGTTTTTT. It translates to CASSRDRGGEKLFF.

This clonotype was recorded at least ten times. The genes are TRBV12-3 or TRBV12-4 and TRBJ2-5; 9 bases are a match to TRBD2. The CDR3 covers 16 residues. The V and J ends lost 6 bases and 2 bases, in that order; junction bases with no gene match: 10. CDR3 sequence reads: CASSPSGRGGQETQYF. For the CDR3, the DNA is TGTGCCAGCAGCCCTTCGGGGCGGGGGGGACAAGAGACCCAGTACTTC.

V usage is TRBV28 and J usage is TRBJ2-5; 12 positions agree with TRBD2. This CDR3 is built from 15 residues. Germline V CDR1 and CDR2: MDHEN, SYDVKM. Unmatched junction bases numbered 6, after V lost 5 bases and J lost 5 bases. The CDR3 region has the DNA TGTGCCAGCAGTCCCTCGACTAGCGGGGGTGAGACCCAGTACTTC. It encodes CASSPSTSGGETQYF.

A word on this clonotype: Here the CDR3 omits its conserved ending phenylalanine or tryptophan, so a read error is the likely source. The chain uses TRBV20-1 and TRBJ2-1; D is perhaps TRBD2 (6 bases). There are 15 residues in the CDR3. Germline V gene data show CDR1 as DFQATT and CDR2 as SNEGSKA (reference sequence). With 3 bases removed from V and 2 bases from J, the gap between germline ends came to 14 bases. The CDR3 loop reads CSARILSGPYNEQFL. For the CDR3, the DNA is TGCAGTGCTAGGATACTTAGCGGTCCCTACAATGAGCAGTTCTTG.